These 2 T cell receptor beta chains were all obtained from the same sample, sequenced in a study of T cells in Graves' hyperthyroidism and ophthalmopathy. TCR beta CDR3 regions were amplified from RNA. The HTBI set primed first-round TCR CDR3 RT-PCR. TCRdb redid the calling of the multiplex PCR reads with MiXCR, one entry per CDR3 protein. Among fewer than 450,000 distinct CDR3 sequences listed, roughly 15% were seen once. The specimen sequenced was blood. These receptor sequences come from a woman in her twenties or thirties with Graves' hyperthyroidism that later progressed to Graves' ophthalmopathy.

This clonotype was recorded at least ten times. This rearrangement joins TRBV7-2 to TRBJ1-5, with D maybe TRBD1 (6 bases). Germline V gives CDR1 SGHTA, CDR2 FQGNSA. This CDR3 region has 15 residues. Trimming left V 1 base short and J 2 bases short, with 9 bases between. Written as DNA, the CDR3 is TGTGCCAGCAGCTTAGTGCCAGGGGGCAATCAGCCCCAGCATTTT. Its protein is CASSLVPGGNQPQHF.

At least ten counts were recorded for this clonotype. The chain combines TRBV11-2 with TRBJ2-7; D unresolved. The ends were cut back, 3 bases at V and 3 bases at J, with 9 bases in the middle. Germline values: CDR1 SGHAT, CDR2 FQNNGV. The CDR3 extends over 13 amino acids. The CDR3 reads CASSFFNFYEQYF. The CDR3, as DNA: TGTGCCAGCAGCTTTTTTAACTTCTACGAGCAGTACTTC.